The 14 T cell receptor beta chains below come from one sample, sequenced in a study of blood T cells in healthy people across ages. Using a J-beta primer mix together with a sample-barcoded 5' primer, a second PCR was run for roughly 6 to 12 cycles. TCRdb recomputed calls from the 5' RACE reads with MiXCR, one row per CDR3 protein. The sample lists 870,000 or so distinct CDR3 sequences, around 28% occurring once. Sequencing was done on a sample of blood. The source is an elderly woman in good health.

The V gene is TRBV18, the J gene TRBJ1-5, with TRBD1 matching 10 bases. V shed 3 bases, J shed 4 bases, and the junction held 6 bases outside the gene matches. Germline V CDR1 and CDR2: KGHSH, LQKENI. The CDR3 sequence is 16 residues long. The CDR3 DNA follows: TGTGCCAGCTCACCGACGGGACAGGGGAAAAATCAGCCCCAGCATTTT. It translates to CASSPTGQGKNQPQHF.

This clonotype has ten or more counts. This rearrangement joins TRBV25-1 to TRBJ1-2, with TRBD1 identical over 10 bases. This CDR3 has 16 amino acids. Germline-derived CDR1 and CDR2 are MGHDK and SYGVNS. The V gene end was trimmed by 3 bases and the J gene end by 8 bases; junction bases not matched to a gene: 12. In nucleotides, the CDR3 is TGTGCCAGCAGTGACCTCATGACAGGGGGCGCGAGAGGCTACACCTTC. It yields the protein CASSDLMTGGARGYTF.

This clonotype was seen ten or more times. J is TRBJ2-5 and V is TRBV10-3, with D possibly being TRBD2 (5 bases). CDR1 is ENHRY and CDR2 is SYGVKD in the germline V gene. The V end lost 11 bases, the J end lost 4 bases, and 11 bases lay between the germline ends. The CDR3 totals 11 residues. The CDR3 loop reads CAGGGGETQYF. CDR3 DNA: TGTGCCGGCGGAGGAGGAGAGACCCAGTACTTC.

The CDR3 bases are TGTGCCAGCAGGGGGGCGGCGAGAGATACGCAGTATTTT. It encodes CASRGAARDTQYF. The rearrangement uses TRBV7-8 and TRBJ2-3; TRBD1 is a possible D gene (6 bases). Trimming stripped 6 bases from V and 5 bases from J, with 12 bases between. The CDR3 totals 13 residues. Germline V gene lookup returns CDR1 SGHVS and CDR2 FQNEAQ.

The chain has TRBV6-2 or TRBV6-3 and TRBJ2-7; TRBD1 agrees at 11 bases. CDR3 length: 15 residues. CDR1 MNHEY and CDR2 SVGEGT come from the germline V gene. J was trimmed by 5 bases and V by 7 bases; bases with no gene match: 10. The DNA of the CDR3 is TGTGCCAGCAAGATAACCGGGACAGGGGGGAACGAGCAGTACTTC. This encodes CASKITGTGGNEQYF.

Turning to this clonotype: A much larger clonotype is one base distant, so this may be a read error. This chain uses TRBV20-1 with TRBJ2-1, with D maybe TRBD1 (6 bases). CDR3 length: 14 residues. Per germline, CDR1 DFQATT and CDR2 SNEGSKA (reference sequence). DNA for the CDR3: TGCAGTGCTAGAAAGGGGTACGGGGACAATGGGCAGTTCTTC. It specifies CSARKGYGDNGQFF.

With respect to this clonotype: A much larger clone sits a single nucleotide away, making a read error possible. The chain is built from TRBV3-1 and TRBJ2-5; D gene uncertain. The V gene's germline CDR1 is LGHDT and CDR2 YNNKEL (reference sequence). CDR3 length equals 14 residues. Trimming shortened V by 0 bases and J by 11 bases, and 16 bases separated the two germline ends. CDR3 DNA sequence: TGTGCCAGCAGCCAAGATCCGACCTGCAATGAGCAGTACTTC. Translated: CASSQDPTCNEQYF.

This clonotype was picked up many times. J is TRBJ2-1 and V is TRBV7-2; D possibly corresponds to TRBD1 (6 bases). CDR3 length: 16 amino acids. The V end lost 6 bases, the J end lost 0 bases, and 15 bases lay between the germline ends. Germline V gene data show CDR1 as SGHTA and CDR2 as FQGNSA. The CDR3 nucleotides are TGTGCCAGCAGTCGTACCGGGACACACTCCTACAATGAGCAGTTCTTC. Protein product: CASSRTGTHSYNEQFF.

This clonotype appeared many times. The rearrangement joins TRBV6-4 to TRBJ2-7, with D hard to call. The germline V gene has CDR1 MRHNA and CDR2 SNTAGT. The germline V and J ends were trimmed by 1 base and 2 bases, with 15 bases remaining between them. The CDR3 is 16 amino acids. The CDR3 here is CASSDYRTAAPYEQYF. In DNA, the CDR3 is TGTGCCAGCAGTGACTATCGGACGGCGGCTCCCTACGAGCAGTACTTC.

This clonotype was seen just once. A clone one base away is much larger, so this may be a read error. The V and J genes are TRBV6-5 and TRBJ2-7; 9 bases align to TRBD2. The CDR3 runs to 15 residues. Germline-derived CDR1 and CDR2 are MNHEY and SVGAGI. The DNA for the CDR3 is TGTGCCAGCAGTCTAGCGGGACACGGCCCCTACGGGCAGTACTTC. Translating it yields CASSLAGHGPYGQYF.

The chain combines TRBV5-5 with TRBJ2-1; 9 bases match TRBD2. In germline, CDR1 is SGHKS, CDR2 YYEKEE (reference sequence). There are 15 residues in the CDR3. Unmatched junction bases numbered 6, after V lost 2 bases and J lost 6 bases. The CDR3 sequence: CASSLGSGRRNEQFF. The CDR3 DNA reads TGTGCCAGCAGCTTAGGTAGCGGGAGACGCAATGAGCAGTTCTTC.

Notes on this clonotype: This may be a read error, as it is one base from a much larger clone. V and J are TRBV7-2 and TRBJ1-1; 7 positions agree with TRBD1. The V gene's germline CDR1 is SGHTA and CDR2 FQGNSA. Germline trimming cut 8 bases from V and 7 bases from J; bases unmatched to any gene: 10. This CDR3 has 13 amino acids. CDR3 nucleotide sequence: TGTGCCAGCGGACACAGGGGATGGGTTGAAGCTTTCTTT. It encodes CASGHRGWVEAFF. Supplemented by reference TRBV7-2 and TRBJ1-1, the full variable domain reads GAGVSQSPSNKVTEKGKDVELRCDPISGHTALYWYRQSLGQGLEFLIYFQGNSAPDKSGLPSDRFSAERTGGSVSTLTIQRTQQEDSAVYLCASGHRGWVEAFFGQGTRLTVV.

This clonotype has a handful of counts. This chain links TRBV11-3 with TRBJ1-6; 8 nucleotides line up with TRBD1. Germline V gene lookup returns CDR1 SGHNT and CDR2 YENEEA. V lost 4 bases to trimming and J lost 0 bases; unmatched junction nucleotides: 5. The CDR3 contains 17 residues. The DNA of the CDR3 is TGTGCCAGCAGCTACGGACAGGGACGCTCCTATAATTCACCCCTCCACTTT. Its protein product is CASSYGQGRSYNSPLHF.

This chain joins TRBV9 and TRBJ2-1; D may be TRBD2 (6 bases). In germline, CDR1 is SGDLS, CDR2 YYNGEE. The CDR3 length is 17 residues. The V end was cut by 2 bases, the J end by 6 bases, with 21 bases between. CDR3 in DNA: TGTGCCAGCAGCGTTAGCGGAAGACCCTACCCCTGCAATGAGCAGTTCTTC. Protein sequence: CASSVSGRPYPCNEQFF.